This T cell receptor beta chain was documented in a study of T cell responses to AZD1222 COVID-19 vaccine. To note about this clone: Its target is unknown.

Generated by immunoSEQ multiplex PCR, the TCRdb table keeps only in-frame clones and is missing some. The data show about 170,000 clones, with roughly nine tenths seen just once and around 1% held by the top ten. Study-wide results and limits: Donors, mostly white British, included more females; clonal diversity was possibly underestimated. Of the AZD1222 recipients, only five to seven were seropositive at baseline.

After removal of 11 bases from V and 4 bases from J, the junction contained 11 bases not matched to a gene. Per germline, CDR1 ENHRY and CDR2 SYGVKD. There are 14 residues in the CDR3. This receptor was identified in an adult who received the AZD1222 COVID-19 vaccine. The genes are TRBV10-3 and TRBJ1-2; 9 bases map to TRBD1. Sequencing was performed on peripheral blood, taken 28 days after the second AZD1222 dose. The CDR3 loop is CAGGQGNLGYGYTF. Written as DNA, the CDR3 is TGTGCCGGGGGACAGGGAAACTTGGGCTATGGCTACACCTTC.